The 21 T cell receptor beta chains below all came from one sample that was sequenced in a study of early T cells in non-severe SARS-CoV-2 infection. MiXCR, run by TCRdb on the 5' RACE reads, gives a single entry per CDR3 protein. The data show approximately 69,000 distinct CDR3 sequences, about an eighth seen once. Material: whole blood, obtained at baseline. These receptors all stem from an adult who was a healthcare worker with PCR-confirmed SARS-CoV-2 infection or an uninfected control (not recorded which).

This clonotype was detected a few times. CDR3 bases: TGCGCCAGCAGCCAAGGAAGGGGGAGCTCCTACAATGAGCAGTTCTTC. This encodes CASSQGRGSSYNEQFF. The genes are TRBV4-3 and TRBJ2-1; D might be TRBD1 (6 bases). The V end was cut by 1 base, the J end by 0 bases, with 10 bases between. The CDR3 consists of 16 residues. In germline, CDR1 is LGHNA, CDR2 YSLEER.

This clonotype was seen ten or more times. The genes are TRBV7-3 and TRBJ2-2; no firm D call. CDR3 size: 16 residues. CDR1 SGHTA and CDR2 FQGTGA come from the germline V gene. V shed 1 base and J shed 1 base, with 10 bases lying between them. The DNA for the CDR3 is TGTGCCAGCAGCTTAAATTCGGCAGGGAACACCGGGGAGCTGTTTTTT. It yields the protein CASSLNSAGNTGELFF.

This clonotype was counted many times. The rearrangement uses TRBV5-1 and TRBJ2-3; TRBD2 matches 8 bases. Unmatched junction bases numbered 5, after V lost 4 bases and J lost 1 base. The germline V gene encodes CDR1 SGHRS and CDR2 YFSETQ. The length of the CDR3 is 15 residues. This chain's CDR3 is CASSGFSGGTDTQYF. Here the CDR3 DNA reads TGCGCCAGCAGCGGATTTAGCGGGGGCACAGATACGCAGTATTTT.

This clonotype was counted many times. The chain employs TRBV25-1 and TRBJ2-7; D unclear. Trimming pared 1 base from V and 3 bases from J, leaving 7 bases between. CDR1 and CDR2 (germline): MGHDK, SYGVNS. The CDR3 consists of 13 residues. CDR3 coding DNA: TGTGCCAGCAGTGAATTCGGAAACTACGAGCAGTACTTC. Protein product: CASSEFGNYEQYF.

This clonotype was seen at least ten times. This rearrangement joins TRBV12-3 or TRBV12-4 to TRBJ2-2; perhaps D is TRBD1 or TRBD2 (5 bases each). CDR3 size: 17 residues. V lost 0 bases, J lost 0 bases, and 11 bases lay in between. The CDR3 sequence: CASSLARWDPNTGELFF. The CDR3 DNA reads as TGTGCCAGCAGTTTAGCGCGTTGGGACCCGAACACCGGGGAGCTGTTTTTT.

V and J are TRBV19 and TRBJ1-3; D not resolved. In germline, CDR1 is LNHDA, CDR2 SQIVND (reference sequence). Between the trimmed V and J ends, which lost 7 bases and 0 bases, there was a span of 16 bases. The CDR3 extends over 16 amino acids. The CDR3: CASKPPDGISGNTIYF. The CDR3 nucleotides are TGTGCCAGTAAGCCCCCTGACGGAATCTCTGGAAACACCATATATTTT.

A few counts support this clonotype. This chain links TRBV5-4 with TRBJ1-6, with D uncertain. The V gene lost 8 bases and the J gene lost 5 bases, with 8 bases spanning the gap. The CDR3 contains 12 residues. Germline CDR1 SGHNT, CDR2 YYREEE (reference sequence). The CDR3 region has the DNA TGTGCCAGTGGGCGGGATAATTCACCCCTCCACTTT. Translated, it gives CASGRDNSPLHF.

This clonotype has a handful of counts. The J gene is TRBJ1-1, the V gene TRBV3-1, with 7 positions matching TRBD1. Germline lookup yields CDR1 LGHDT and CDR2 YNNKEL (reference sequence). The CDR3 extends over 14 amino acids. Trimming at V came to 1 base and at J to 8 bases, leaving 7 bases not matched to a gene. The CDR3 region is CASSQGQGVPEAFF. The CDR3 nucleotides are TGTGCCAGCAGCCAAGGGCAGGGGGTCCCAGAAGCTTTCTTT. Variable domain in full (rest from reference TRBV3-1 and TRBJ1-1): DTAVSQTPKYLVTQMGNDKSIKCEQNLGHDTMYWYKQDSKKFLKIMFSYNNKELIINETVPNRFSPKSPDKAHLNLHINSLELGDSAVYFCASSQGQGVPEAFFGQGTRLTVV.

The chain joins TRBV7-8 to TRBJ2-3; D perhaps matches TRBD2 (6 bases). The germline V and J ends were trimmed by 7 bases and 9 bases, with 23 bases remaining between them. The CDR3 is 15 residues long. The germline V gene has CDR1 SGHVS and CDR2 FQNEAQ. The CDR3 DNA sequence: TGTGCCAGCACCGAGTCCAGCGGGCCCGGAGGCACGCAGTATTTT. Its protein product is CASTESSGPGGTQYF.

The rearrangement uses TRBV7-9 and TRBJ1-4; D gene unclear. The CDR3 consists of 14 residues. The ends were cut back, 4 bases at V and 10 bases at J, with 16 bases in the middle. Germline V gene sequence: CDR1 SEHNR, CDR2 FQNEAQ (reference sequence). CDR3 in DNA: TGTGCCAGCAGCTACGCGGACCGTCGAGGAAAACTGTTTTTT. It translates to CASSYADRRGKLFF.

This clonotype has a count of ten or more. The chain uses TRBV24-1 and TRBJ2-3, with 7 nucleotides matching TRBD2. Germline lookup yields CDR1 KGHDR and CDR2 SFDVKD. The CDR3 contains 16 residues. J was trimmed by 3 bases and V by 3 bases; bases with no gene match: 8. The CDR3 spells CATSDPSAGSTDTQYF. CDR3 in DNA: TGTGCCACCAGTGATCCCTCAGCGGGAAGTACAGATACGCAGTATTTT.

The genes are TRBV3-1 and TRBJ2-7; no definite D call. The CDR3 has 12 amino acids. Germline V gene data show CDR1 as LGHDT and CDR2 as YNNKEL (reference sequence). Trimming shortened V by 3 bases and J by 2 bases, and 5 bases separated the two germline ends. The CDR3 here is CASSHLPYEQYF. DNA for the CDR3: TGTGCCAGCAGCCATCTCCCCTACGAGCAGTACTTC.

This clonotype was detected only a few times. The chain links TRBV27 to TRBJ1-5; D gene uncertain. This CDR3 contains 14 residues. Germline V lookup: CDR1 MNHEY, CDR2 SMNVEV (reference sequence). V gave up 5 bases and J gave up 4 bases, with 12 bases separating them. The CDR3 spells CASSPLGPNQPQHF. The CDR3 DNA reads as TGTGCCAGCAGTCCCCTCGGGCCTAATCAGCCCCAGCATTTT.

This clonotype was counted a few times. This chain joins TRBV18 and TRBJ2-3; a possible D gene is TRBD2 (5 bases). Germline CDR1 reads KGHSH; CDR2 reads LQKENI. The CDR3 consists of 16 residues. The V end lost 3 bases, the J end lost 3 bases, and 16 bases lay between the germline ends. The CDR3 DNA reads as TGTGCCAGCTCACCCGCCCTGGCGGGTGGAACAGATACGCAGTATTTT. Translating it yields CASSPALAGGTDTQYF. Variable domain in full (rest from reference TRBV18 and TRBJ2-3): NAGVMQNPRHLVRRRGQEARLRCSPMKGHSHVYWYRQLPEEGLKFMVYLQKENIIDESGMPKERFSAEFPKEGPSILRIQQVVRGDSAAYFCASSPALAGGTDTQYFGPGTRLTVL.

This clonotype was counted only a few times. The chain employs TRBV29-1 and TRBJ2-3, with 8 nucleotides matching TRBD2. This CDR3 has 11 residues. The germline gives CDR1 SQVTM, CDR2 ANQGSEA. J was trimmed by 11 bases and V by 4 bases; bases with no gene match: 5. DNA of the CDR3: TGCAGCGTTGGAGCGGGGGTTGGGCAGTATTTT. Translating gives CSVGAGVGQYF.

In its sample, this clonotype was seen a few times. The V call is TRBV9, the J call TRBJ2-1, with 11 bases that match TRBD2. V trimming: 0 bases; J trimming: 8 bases; junction bases outside the gene matches: 4. Per the germline V gene, CDR1 is SGDLS and CDR2 is YYNGEE. The CDR3 covers 15 residues. CDR3 nucleotide sequence: TGTGCCAGCAGCGTAGTAGCGGGAGGGTCGGATGAGCAGTTCTTC. Residues: CASSVVAGGSDEQFF.

This clonotype was picked up a small number of times. This chain connects TRBV20-1 to TRBJ2-5; no reliable D call. Trimming took off 0 bases at V and 4 bases at J, with 0 bases between the two ends. The CDR3 extends over 10 amino acids. CDR1 is DFQATT, CDR2 SNEGSKA, per germline (reference sequence). The chain's CDR3 is CSAREETQYF. CDR3 nucleotide sequence: TGCAGTGCTAGAGAAGAGACCCAGTACTTC.

This clonotype was seen more than once but under ten times. This chain links TRBV5-1 with TRBJ2-1; D assignment may be TRBD1 or TRBD2 (5 bases each). Trimming took 4 bases from V and 8 from J, leaving 16 bases between them. The germline V gene has CDR1 SGHRS and CDR2 YFSETQ. The CDR3 is 14 amino acids. Here the CDR3 DNA reads TGCGCCAGCAGCCCCGGGACGGACCGCGATGAGCAGTTCTTC. It translates to CASSPGTDRDEQFF.

This clonotype occurred a few times. The V call is TRBV18, the J call TRBJ2-1, with D tentatively TRBD1 (6 bases). Germline V lookup: CDR1 KGHSH, CDR2 LQKENI. The CDR3 runs 14 residues. V lost 5 bases and J 7 bases, leaving 15 bases between the germline ends. The CDR3 protein is CASSLRQVLNEQFF. In DNA, the CDR3 is TGTGCCAGCTCATTGCGACAGGTTTTGAATGAGCAGTTCTTC. The full variable domain, completed using reference TRBV18 and TRBJ2-1, is NAGVMQNPRHLVRRRGQEARLRCSPMKGHSHVYWYRQLPEEGLKFMVYLQKENIIDESGMPKERFSAEFPKEGPSILRIQQVVRGDSAAYFCASSLRQVLNEQFFGPGTRLTVL.

The genes are TRBV5-4 and TRBJ2-2; 11 bases fit TRBD1. This CDR3 has 15 residues. Germline assignment: CDR1 SGHNT and CDR2 YYREEE (reference sequence). V lost 3 bases, J lost 6 bases, and 4 bases stayed unmatched. CDR3 protein: CASSSGQGASGELFF. In DNA, the CDR3 is TGTGCCAGCAGCTCCGGACAGGGGGCATCCGGGGAGCTGTTTTTT.

Here the CDR3 reads CASSSQGAEKLFF. For the CDR3, the DNA is TGTGCCAGCAGTTCACAGGGGGCGGAAAAACTGTTTTTT. The V gene is TRBV28, the J gene TRBJ1-4; TRBD1 aligns across 9 bases. Germline CDR1 reads MDHEN; CDR2 reads SYDVKM. The J segment lost 8 bases and the V segment lost 4 bases, leaving 2 bases of the junction unmatched. This CDR3 spans 13 amino acids.